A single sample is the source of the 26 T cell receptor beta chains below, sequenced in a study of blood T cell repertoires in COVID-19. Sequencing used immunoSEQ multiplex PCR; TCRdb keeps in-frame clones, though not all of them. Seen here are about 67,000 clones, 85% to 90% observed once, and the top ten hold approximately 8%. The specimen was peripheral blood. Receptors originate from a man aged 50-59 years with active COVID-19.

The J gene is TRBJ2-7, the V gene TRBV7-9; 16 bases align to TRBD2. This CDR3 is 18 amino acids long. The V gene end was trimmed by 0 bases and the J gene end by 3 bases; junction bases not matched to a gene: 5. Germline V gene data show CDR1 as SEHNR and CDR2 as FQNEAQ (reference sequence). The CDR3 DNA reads TGTGCCAGCAGCTTAGCAGGGACTAGCGGGGGGGCCCGCTACGAGCAGTACTTC. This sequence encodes CASSLAGTSGGARYEQYF.

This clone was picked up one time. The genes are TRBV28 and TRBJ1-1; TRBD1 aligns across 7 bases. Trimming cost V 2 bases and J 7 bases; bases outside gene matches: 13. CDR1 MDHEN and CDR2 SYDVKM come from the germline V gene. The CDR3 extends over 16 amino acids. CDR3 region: CASSLRWARGRNEAFF. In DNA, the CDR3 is TGTGCCAGCAGTTTAAGGTGGGCCAGGGGGAGAAATGAAGCTTTCTTT.

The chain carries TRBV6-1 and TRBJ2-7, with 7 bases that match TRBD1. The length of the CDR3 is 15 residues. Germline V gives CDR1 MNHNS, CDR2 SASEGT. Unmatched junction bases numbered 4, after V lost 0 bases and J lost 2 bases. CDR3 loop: CASSEALTGAYEQYF. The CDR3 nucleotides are TGTGCCAGCAGTGAAGCGCTCACAGGGGCCTACGAGCAGTACTTC.

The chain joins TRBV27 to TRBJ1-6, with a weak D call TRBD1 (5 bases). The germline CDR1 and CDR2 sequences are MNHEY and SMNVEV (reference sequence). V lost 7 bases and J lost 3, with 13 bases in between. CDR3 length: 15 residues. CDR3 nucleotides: TGTGCCAGCAAGGACACAGGTGTCTATAATTCACCCCTCCACTTT. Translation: CASKDTGVYNSPLHF.

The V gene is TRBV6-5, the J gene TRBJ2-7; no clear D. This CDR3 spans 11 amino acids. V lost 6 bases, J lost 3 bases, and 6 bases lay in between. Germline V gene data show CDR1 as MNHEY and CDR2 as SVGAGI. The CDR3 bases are TGTGCCAGCAGGCGGATCTACGAGCAGTACTTC. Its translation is CASRRIYEQYF.

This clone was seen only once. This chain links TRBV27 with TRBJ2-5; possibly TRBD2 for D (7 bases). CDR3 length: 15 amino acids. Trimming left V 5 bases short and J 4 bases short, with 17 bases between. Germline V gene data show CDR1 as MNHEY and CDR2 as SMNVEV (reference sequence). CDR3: CASSPPGGLSETQYF. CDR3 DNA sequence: TGTGCCAGCAGTCCTCCCGGGGGGCTCTCAGAGACCCAGTACTTC.

The CDR3 here is CASSVGFPAEKLFF. CDR3 nucleotide sequence: TGTGCCAGCAGCGTAGGGTTCCCCGCGGAAAAACTGTTTTTT. V is TRBV9 and J is TRBJ1-4; D is unresolved. V dropped 0 bases and J dropped 8 bases, with 11 bases sitting between them. The CDR3 totals 14 residues. Germline V CDR1 and CDR2: SGDLS, YYNGEE.

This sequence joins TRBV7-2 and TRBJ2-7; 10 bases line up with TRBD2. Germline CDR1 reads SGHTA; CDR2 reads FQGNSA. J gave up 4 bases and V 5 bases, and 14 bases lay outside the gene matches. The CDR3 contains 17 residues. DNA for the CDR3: TGTGCCAGCAGCCGCGCGTATCGTAGCGGGAGGAGGTACGAGCAGTACTTC. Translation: CASSRAYRSGRRYEQYF.

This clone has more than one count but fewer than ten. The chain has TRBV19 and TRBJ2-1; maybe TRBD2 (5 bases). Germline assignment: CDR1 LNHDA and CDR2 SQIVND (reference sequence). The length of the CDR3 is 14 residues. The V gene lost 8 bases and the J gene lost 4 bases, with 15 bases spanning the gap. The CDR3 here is CASSLSGSYNEQFF. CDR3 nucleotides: TGTGCCAGTTCCTTAAGCGGATCTTACAATGAGCAGTTCTTC.

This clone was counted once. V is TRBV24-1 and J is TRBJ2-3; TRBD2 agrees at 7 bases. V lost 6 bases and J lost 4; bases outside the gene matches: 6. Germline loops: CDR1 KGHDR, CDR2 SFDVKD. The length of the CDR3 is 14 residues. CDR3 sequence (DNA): TGTGCCACCAGTATCGCGGGGGACGCAGATACGCAGTATTTT. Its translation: CATSIAGDADTQYF.

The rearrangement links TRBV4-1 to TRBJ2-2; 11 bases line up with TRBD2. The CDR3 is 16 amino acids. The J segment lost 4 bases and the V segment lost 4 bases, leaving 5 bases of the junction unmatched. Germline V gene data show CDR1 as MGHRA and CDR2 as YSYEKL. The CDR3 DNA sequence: TGCGCCAGCAGCCGACGACTAGCGGGGAGCACCGGGGAGCTGTTTTTT. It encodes CASSRRLAGSTGELFF.

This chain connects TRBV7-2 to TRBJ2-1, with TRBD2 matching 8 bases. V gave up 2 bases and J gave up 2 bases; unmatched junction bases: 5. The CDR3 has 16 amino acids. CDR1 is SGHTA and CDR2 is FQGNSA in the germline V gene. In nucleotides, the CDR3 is TGTGCCAGCAGCTTAAAGGGCGGGGGGACCTACAATGAGCAGTTCTTC. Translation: CASSLKGGGTYNEQFF.

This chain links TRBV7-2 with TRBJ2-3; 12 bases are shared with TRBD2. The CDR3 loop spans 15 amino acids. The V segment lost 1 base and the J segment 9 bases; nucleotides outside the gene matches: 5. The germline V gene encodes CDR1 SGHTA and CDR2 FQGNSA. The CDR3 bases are TGTGCCAGCAGCTTAGTACTAGCGGGAGGAAGGACGCAGTATTTT. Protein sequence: CASSLVLAGGRTQYF.

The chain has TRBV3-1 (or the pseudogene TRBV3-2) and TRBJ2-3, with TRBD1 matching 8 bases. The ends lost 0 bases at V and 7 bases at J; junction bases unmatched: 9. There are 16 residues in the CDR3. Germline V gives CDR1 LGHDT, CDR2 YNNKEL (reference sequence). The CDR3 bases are TGTGCCAGCAGCCAAGAGGCGGGACAGGCTTACTATACGCAGTATTTT. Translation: CASSQEAGQAYYTQYF.

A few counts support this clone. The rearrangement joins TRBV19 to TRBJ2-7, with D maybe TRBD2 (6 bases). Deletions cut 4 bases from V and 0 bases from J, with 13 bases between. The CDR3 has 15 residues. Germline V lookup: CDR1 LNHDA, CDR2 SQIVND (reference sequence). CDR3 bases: TGTGCCAGTAGTACCTCTAGCGCGAGCTCCTACGAGCAGTACTTC. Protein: CASSTSSASSYEQYF.

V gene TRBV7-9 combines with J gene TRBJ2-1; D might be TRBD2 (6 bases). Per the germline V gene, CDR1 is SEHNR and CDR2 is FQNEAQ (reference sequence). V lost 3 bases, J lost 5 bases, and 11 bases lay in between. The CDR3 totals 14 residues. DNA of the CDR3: TGTGCCAGCAGCTTCGGGACTCGCAACAATGAGCAGTTCTTC. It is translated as CASSFGTRNNEQFF.

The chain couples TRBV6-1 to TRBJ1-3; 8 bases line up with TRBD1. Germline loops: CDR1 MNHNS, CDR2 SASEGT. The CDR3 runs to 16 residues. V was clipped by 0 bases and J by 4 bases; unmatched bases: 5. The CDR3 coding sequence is TGTGCCAGCAGTGAAGCGCCCAGACAGGGGGGAAACACCATATATTTT. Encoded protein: CASSEAPRQGGNTIYF.

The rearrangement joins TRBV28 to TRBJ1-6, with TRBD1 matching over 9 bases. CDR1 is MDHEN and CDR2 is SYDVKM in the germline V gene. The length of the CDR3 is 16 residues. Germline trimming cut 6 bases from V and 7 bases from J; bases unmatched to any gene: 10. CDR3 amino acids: CASRPARTGVNSPLHF. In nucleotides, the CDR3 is TGTGCCAGCAGACCCGCTAGGACAGGGGTCAATTCACCCCTCCACTTT.

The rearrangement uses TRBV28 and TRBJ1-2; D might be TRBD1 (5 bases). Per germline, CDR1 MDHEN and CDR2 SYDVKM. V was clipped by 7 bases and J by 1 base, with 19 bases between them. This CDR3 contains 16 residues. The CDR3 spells CASTQGAAAVNYGYTF. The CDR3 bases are TGTGCCAGCACCCAAGGGGCCGCAGCCGTTAACTATGGCTACACCTTC.

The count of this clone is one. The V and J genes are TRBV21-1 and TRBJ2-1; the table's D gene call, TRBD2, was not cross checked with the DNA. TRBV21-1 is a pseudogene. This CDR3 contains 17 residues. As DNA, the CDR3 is TGTGCCAGCAGCAAGGGGAGGCGGGAGGGCTCCTACAATGAGCAGTTCTTC. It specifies CASSKGRREGSYNEQFF.

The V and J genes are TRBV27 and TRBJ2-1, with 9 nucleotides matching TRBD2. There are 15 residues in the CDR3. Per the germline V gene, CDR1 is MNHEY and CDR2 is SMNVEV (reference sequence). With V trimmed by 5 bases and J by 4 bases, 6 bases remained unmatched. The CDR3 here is CASSRSGGNYNEQFF. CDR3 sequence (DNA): TGTGCCAGCAGTCGCAGCGGGGGGAATTACAATGAGCAGTTCTTC.

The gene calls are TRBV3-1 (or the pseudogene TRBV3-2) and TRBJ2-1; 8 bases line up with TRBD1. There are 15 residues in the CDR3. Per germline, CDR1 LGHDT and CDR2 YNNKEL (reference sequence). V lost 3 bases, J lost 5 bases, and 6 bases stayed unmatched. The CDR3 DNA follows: TGTGCCAGCAGCCACTCCGGGACAGGTAACAATGAGCAGTTCTTC. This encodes CASSHSGTGNNEQFF.

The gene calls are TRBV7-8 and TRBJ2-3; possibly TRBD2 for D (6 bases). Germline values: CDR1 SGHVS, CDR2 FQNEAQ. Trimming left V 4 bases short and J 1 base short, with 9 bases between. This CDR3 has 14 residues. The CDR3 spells CASSSGEGTDTQYF. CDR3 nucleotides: TGTGCCAGCAGCTCCGGGGAGGGCACAGATACGCAGTATTTT.

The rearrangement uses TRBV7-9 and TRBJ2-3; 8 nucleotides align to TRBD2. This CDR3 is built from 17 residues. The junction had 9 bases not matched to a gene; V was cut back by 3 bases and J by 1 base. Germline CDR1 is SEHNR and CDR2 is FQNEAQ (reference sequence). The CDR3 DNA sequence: TGTGCCAGCAGCTTGGGGGTAGCGGGGAGAGGCACAGATACGCAGTATTTT. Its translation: CASSLGVAGRGTDTQYF.

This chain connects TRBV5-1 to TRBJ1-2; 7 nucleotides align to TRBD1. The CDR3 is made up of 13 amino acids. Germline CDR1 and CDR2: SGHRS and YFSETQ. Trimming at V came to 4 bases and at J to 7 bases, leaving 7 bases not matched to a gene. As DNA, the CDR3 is TGCGCCAGCAGCCCTAGACAGGGTGGTGGCTACACCTTC. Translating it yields CASSPRQGGGYTF.

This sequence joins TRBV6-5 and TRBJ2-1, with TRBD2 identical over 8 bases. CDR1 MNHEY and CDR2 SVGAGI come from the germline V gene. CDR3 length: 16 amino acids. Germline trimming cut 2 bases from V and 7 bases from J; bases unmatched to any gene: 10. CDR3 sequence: CASSYRPAGAFNEQFF. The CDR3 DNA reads TGTGCCAGCAGTTACCGGCCAGCGGGAGCCTTTAATGAGCAGTTCTTC.